This T cell receptor beta chain was obtained from a study of cytomegalovirus exposure and HLA in healthy donors. Donors counted as nominally healthy when sampled, yet unrecorded immune exposures were likely. Primers for the PCR totalled 60 Vbeta and 13 Jbeta. Profiled with immunoSEQ multiplex PCR; TCRdb holds only in-frame clones, not every one. The data show approximately 59,000 clones, with 55% to 75% seen just once and 17% held by the top ten. Overall study results and limits: With later analysis, a missense DCLRE1C variant became linked to TCR beta V- and J-gene trimming.

The CDR3 has 15 residues. From germline, CDR1 is SGHAT and CDR2 FQNNGV. V was clipped by 3 bases and J by 3 bases, with 13 bases between them. Notes on this clone: Its antigen is unidentified.

The receptor comes from a man in his forties in good health and CMV-seropositive. This chain connects TRBV11-2 to TRBJ2-3, with D tentatively TRBD2 (6 bases). Sequenced sample: PBMCs. The CDR3 sequence is CASSFSGSPTDTQYF. The CDR3 region has the DNA TGTGCCAGCAGCTTCAGCGGGTCCCCAACAGATACGCAGTATTTT.